The entry below describes one T cell receptor (beta chain). The junction departs from germline at one end; a sequencing error may be responsible. This sample was taken from a study of blood T cells in healthy people across ages. Germline CDR1 and CDR2: KGHSH and LQKENI. CDR3 length equals 15 residues. PCR was performed a second time for about 7 to 11 cycles using a sample-barcoded 5' primer and a J-beta primer mix. Every cDNA molecule carried a tag from a template-switch adaptor bearing 12 random nucleotides. Each CDR3 protein gets one entry after TCRdb re-called the 5' RACE reads with MiXCR. The data contain about 400,000 distinct CDR3 sequences, about 55% of them singletons.

The receptor comes from a man in his sixties in good health. The sample comprised blood. The V and J genes are TRBV18 and TRBJ1-2, with D tentatively TRBD1 (5 bases). The DNA for the CDR3 is TGTGCCTGCTCACCCGGGACCTTCGAGTGGGCTGGCTACACCTTC. This encodes CACSPGTFEWAGYTF.